This is a list of T cell receptor beta chains from one sample in a study of identical twins. TCRdb re-called the 5' RACE reads through MiXCR, storing one row per CDR3 protein. Among roughly 1.6 million distinct CDR3 sequences, about 32% were seen once, and the ten largest hold over 0.25%. Sequenced material: cord blood. These receptors were collected from a newborn girl in good health. Each CDR3 is given with its conserved first and last residue. Fields, in order: D gene, clone size, V gene, J gene, CDR3 DNA, CDR3 protein. A D gene is named only where the DNA matches it firmly. Expanded clones are given a class, and other clones once, few, many or no size at all.

-	-	TRBV5-1	TRBJ1-1	TGCGCCAGCAGCTTGGTAGGCATAAACACTGAAGCTTTCTTT	CASSLVGINTEAFF
-	few	TRBV29-1	TRBJ2-5	TGCAGCGTTGGGTCGGGTCGCTTTCAAGAGACCCAGTACTTC	CSVGSGRFQETQYF
TRBD1	-	TRBV12-5	TRBJ2-1	TGTGCTAGTGGTTTGGTACCTACAGGGGACTCCTACAATGAGCAGTTCTTC	CASGLVPTGDSYNEQFF
TRBD1	-	TRBV20-1	TRBJ2-7	TGCAGTGCTACACAGGGGGCGGGCGAGCAGTACTTC	CSATQGAGEQYF
TRBD2	-	TRBV5-1	TRBJ2-1	TGCGCCAGCAGCTCCACTAGCGGGGGTGGGGTCTCCTACAATGAGCAGTTCTTC	CASSSTSGGGVSYNEQFF
TRBD2	few	TRBV4-2	TRBJ2-4	TGTGCCAGCAGCCACCCGGGGGGGCGCATTCAGTACTTC	CASSHPGGRIQYF
-	-	TRBV7-8	TRBJ2-7	TGTGCCAGCAGCTTAATGTTAGCGGAGACCTACGAGCAGTACTTC	CASSLMLAETYEQYF
TRBD2	-	TRBV20-1	TRBJ2-3	TGCAGTGCTAGCTTAAGCGGGAGGGCGACAGATACGCAGTATTTT	CSASLSGRATDTQYF
TRBD2	-	TRBV20-1	TRBJ2-5	TGCAGTGCTAGGGGGACTAGCGGGGTCGAGACCCAGTACTTC	CSARGTSGVETQYF
-	once	TRBV13	TRBJ2-1	TGTGCCAGCAGCCAAGTAGCATTCTCCTACAATGAGCAGTCCTTC	CASSQVAFSYNEQSF
-	-	TRBV5-1	TRBJ2-7	TGCGCCAGCAGCTTGGTTATAGGCAATGAGCAGTACTTC	CASSLVIGNEQYF
-	few	TRBV20-1	TRBJ1-2	TGCAGTGCTAGAGATCTAAGGATGGGTGGCTACACCTTC	CSARDLRMGGYTF
-	-	TRBV14	TRBJ1-1	TGTGCCAGCAGCCAAATAGGGGCAGCTGGCACTGAAGCTTTCTTT	CASSQIGAAGTEAFF
TRBD2	-	TRBV7-8	TRBJ2-3	TGTGCCAGCAGCTACGGGACTAGCGGGAGGTGGGGCGCAGATACGCAGTATTTT	CASSYGTSGRWGADTQYF
-	many	TRBV5-1	TRBJ1-4	TGCGCCAGCAGCTTGAAGGGGGCAACTAATGAAAAACTGTTTTTT	CASSLKGATNEKLFF
-	-	TRBV5-4	TRBJ2-7	TGTGCCAGCAGCTTGGGGCTCGTCGACTACAATGAGCAGTACTTC	CASSLGLVDYNEQYF
-	-	TRBV6-6	TRBJ1-1	TGTGCCAGCAGTTACGAGGAAGCGGTGGGCACTGAAGCTTTCTTT	CASSYEEAVGTEAFF